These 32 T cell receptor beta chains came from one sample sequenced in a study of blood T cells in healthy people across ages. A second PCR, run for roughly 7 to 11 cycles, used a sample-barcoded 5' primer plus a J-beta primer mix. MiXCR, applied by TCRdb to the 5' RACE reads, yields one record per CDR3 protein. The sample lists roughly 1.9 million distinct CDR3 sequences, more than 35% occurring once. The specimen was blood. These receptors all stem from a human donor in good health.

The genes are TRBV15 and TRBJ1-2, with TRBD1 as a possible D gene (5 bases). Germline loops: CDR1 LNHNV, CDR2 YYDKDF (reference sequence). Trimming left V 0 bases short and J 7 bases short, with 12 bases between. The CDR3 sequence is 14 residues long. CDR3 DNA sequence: TGTGCCACCAGCAGAGATCAGGGTAGGGGTGGCTACACCTTC. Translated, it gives CATSRDQGRGGYTF.

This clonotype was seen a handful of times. Written as DNA, the CDR3 is TGTGCCAGCAGTTTTGGACAGGAGGTGGATGAGCAGTTCTTC. Protein: CASSFGQEVDEQFF. This chain uses TRBV27 with TRBJ2-1, with 7 bases matching TRBD1. CDR1 and CDR2 from the germline V gene are MNHEY and SMNVEV (reference sequence). Losses at the gene ends were 3 bases for V and 8 bases for J; bases not matched to a gene: 7. CDR3 length: 14 amino acids.

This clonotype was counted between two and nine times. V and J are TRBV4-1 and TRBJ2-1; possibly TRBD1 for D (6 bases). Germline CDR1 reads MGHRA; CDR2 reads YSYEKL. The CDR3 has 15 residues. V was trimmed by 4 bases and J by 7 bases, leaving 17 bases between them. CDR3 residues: CASSPLTGGTNEQFF. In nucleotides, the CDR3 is TGCGCCAGCAGCCCCTTGACAGGTGGGACGAATGAGCAGTTCTTC.

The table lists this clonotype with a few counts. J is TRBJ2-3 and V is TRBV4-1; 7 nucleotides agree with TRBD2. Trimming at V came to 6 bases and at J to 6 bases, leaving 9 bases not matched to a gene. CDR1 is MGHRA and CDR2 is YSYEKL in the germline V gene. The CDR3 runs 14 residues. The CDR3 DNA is TGCGCCAGCAGAAACAGCGGGGTTAAGGATACGCAGTATTTT. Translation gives CASRNSGVKDTQYF.

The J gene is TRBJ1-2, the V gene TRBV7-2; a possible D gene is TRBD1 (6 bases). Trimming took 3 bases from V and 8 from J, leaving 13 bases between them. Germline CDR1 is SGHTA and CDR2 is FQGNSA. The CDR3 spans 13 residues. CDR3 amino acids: CASSFRTVKGYTF. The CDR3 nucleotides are TGTGCCAGCAGCTTCAGGACAGTAAAAGGCTACACCTTC.

The CDR3: CASSPVQGIRNTGELFF. The CDR3 DNA follows: TGTGCCAGCAGCCCCGTACAGGGGATCCGAAACACCGGGGAGCTGTTTTTT. This chain uses TRBV7-9 with TRBJ2-2; 7 bases are a match to TRBD1. Germline CDR1 and CDR2: SEHNR and FQNEAQ (reference sequence). The length of the CDR3 is 17 residues. V dropped 5 bases and J dropped 2; count of bases not matched to a gene: 11. Full variable domain (missing parts from reference TRBV7-9 and TRBJ2-2): DTGVSQNPRHKITKRGQNVTFRCDPISEHNRLYWYRQTLGQGPEFLTYFQNEAQLEKSRLLSDRFSAERPKGSFSTLEIQRTEQGDSAMYLCASSPVQGIRNTGELFFGEGSRLTVL.

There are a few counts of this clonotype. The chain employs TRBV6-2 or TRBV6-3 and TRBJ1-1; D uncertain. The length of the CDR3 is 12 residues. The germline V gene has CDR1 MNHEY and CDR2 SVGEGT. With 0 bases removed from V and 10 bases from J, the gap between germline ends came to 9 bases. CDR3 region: CASSYSERGAFF. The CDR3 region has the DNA TGTGCCAGCAGTTACTCCGAGCGTGGAGCTTTCTTT.

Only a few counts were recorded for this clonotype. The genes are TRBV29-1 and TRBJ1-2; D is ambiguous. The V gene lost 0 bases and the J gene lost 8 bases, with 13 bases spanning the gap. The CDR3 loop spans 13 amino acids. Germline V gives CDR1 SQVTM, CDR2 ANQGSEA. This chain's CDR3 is CSVEEDRPGGYTF. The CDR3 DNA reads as TGCAGCGTTGAAGAAGACCGGCCGGGGGGCTACACCTTC.

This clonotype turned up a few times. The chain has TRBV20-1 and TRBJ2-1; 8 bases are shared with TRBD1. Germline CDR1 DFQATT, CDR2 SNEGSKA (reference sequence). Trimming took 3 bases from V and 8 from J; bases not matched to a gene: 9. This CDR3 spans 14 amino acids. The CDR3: CSASVFGQGDEQFF. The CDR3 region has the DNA TGCAGTGCTAGCGTTTTCGGACAGGGCGATGAGCAGTTCTTC.

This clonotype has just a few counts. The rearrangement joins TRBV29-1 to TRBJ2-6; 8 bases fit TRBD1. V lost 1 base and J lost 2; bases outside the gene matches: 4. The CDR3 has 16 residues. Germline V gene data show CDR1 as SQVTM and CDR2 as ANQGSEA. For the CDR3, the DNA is TGCAGCGTTGAAGGTGGCAGGGGGCCTGGGGCCAACGTCCTGACTTTC. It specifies CSVEGGRGPGANVLTF.

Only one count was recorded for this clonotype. As DNA, the CDR3 is TGCGCCAGCAGCCAAGATCTCCAACTATACTATGGCTACACCTTC. It yields the protein CASSQDLQLYYGYTF. The chain employs TRBV4-1 and TRBJ1-2, with unresolved D. V was shortened by 0 bases and J by 3 bases, with 11 bases between the two germline ends. The CDR3 loop spans 15 amino acids. Germline V CDR1 and CDR2: MGHRA, YSYEKL.

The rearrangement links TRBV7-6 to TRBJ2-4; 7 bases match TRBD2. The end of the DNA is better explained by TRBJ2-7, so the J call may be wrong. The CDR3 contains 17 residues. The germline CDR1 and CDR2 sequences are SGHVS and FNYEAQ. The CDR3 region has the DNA TGTGCCAGCAGCTTATCTTTTCCTCAGGGAGGGTCTGCCGAGCAGTACTTC. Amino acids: CASSLSFPQGGSAEQYF.

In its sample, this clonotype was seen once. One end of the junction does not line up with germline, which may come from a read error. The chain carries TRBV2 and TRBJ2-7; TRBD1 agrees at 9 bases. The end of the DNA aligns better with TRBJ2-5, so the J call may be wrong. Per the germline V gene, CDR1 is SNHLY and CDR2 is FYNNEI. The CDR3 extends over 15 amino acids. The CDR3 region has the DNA TGTGTCAGCAGGGCGGACAGGGGCCCCCAAGAGACCCAGTACTTC. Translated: CVSRADRGPQETQYF.

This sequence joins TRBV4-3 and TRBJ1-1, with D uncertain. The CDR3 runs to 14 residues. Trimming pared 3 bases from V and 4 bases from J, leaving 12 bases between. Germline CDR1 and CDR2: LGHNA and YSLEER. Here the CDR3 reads CASSQTAVGTEAFF. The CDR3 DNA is TGCGCCAGCAGCCAGACCGCGGTGGGCACTGAAGCTTTCTTT.

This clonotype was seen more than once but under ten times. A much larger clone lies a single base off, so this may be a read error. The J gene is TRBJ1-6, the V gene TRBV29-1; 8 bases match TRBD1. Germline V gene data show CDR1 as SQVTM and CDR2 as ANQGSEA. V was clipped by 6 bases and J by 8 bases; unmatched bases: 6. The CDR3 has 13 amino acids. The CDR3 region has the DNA TGCAGCGTGGGACAGGCCCGAGATTCACCCCTCCACTTT. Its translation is CSVGQARDSPLHF. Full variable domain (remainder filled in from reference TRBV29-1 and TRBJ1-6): SAVISQKPSRDICQRGTSLTIQCQVDSQVTMMFWYRQQPGQSLTLIATANQGSEATYESGFVIDKFPISRPNLTFSTLTVSNMSPEDSSIYLCSVGQARDSPLHFGNGTRLTVT.

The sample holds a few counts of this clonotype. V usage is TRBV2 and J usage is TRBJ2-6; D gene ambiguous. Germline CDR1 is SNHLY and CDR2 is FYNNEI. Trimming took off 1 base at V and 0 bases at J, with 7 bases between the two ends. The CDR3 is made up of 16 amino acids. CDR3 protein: CASSEGDVSGANVLTF. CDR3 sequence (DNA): TGTGCCAGCAGTGAAGGTGATGTCTCTGGGGCCAACGTCCTGACTTTC.

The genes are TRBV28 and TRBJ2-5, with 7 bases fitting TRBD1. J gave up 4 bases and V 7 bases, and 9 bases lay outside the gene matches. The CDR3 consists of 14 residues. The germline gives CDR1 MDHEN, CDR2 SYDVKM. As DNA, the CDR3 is TGTGCCAGCACTGCGACAGGGTTCCCAGAGACCCAGTACTTC. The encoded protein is CASTATGFPETQYF.

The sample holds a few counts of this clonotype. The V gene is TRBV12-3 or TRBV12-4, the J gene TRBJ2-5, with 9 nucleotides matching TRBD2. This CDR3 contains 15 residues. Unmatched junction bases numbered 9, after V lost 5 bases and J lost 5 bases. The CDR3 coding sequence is TGTGCCAGCAGTCCCTTGCGGGGGGGTATGGAGACCCAGTACTTC. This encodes CASSPLRGGMETQYF.

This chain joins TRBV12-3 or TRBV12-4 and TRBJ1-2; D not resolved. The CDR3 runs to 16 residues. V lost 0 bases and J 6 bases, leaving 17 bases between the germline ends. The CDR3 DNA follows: TGTGCCAGCAGTTTAGCCGTCTCAAGGGCGGAGGATGGCTACACCTTC. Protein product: CASSLAVSRAEDGYTF.

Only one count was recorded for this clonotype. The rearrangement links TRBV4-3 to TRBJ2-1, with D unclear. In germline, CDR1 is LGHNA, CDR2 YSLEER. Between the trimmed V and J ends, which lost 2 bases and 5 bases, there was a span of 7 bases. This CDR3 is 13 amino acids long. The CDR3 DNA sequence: TGCGCCAGCAGCCAAATTGGACACAATGAGCAGTTCTTC. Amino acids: CASSQIGHNEQFF.

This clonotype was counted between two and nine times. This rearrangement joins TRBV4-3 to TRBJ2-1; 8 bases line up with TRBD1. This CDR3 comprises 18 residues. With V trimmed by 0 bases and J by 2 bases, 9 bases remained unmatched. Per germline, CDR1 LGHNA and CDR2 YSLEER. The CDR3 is CASSQDFGTGYPYNEQFF. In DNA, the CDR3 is TGCGCCAGCAGCCAAGATTTCGGGACAGGCTATCCCTACAATGAGCAGTTCTTC.

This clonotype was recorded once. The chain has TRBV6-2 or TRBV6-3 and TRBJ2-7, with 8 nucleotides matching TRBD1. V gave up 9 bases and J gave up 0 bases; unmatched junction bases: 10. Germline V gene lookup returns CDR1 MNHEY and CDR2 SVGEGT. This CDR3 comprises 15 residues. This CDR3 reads CASCLPGQASYEQYF. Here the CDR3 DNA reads TGTGCCAGTTGCTTACCGGGACAGGCCTCCTACGAGCAGTACTTC.

This chain's CDR3 is CASKGLSGVGEAFF. For the CDR3, the DNA is TGCGCCAGCAAGGGCTTAAGTGGAGTTGGTGAAGCTTTCTTT. This chain links TRBV5-1 with TRBJ1-1; D gene ambiguous. V was trimmed by 6 bases and J by 7 bases, leaving 19 bases between them. Germline V lookup: CDR1 SGHRS, CDR2 YFSETQ. This CDR3 region has 14 residues.

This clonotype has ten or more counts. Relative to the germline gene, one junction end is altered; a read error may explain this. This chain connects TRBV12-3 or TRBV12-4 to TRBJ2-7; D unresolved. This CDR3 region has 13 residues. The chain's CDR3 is CASSLDGYYEQYF. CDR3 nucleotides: TGCGCCAGCAGCCTGGACGGTTACTACGAGCAGTACTTC.

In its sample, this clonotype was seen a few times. CDR3 region: CSARGSGVRDEQYF. CDR3 in DNA: TGCAGTGCTAGAGGGTCGGGGGTTCGCGACGAGCAGTACTTC. The genes are TRBV20-1 and TRBJ2-7, with D perhaps TRBD2 (6 bases). Germline CDR1 is DFQATT and CDR2 is SNEGSKA (reference sequence). The CDR3 loop spans 14 amino acids. V lost 1 base and J lost 5, with 15 bases in between.

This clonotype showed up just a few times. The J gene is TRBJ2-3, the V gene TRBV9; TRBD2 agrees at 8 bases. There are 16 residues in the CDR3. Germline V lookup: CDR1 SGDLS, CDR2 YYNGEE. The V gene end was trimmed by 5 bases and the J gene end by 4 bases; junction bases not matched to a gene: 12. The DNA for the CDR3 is TGTGCCAGCAGTGCCTCCGGGGGGGGAGGGTCAGATACGCAGTATTTT. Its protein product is CASSASGGGGSDTQYF.

For the CDR3, the DNA is TGTGCCATCAGTGATGCGGTTGAGCAGTACTTC. Its protein product is CAISDAVEQYF. The rearrangement links TRBV10-3 to TRBJ2-7; no definite D call. The CDR3 is made up of 11 amino acids. Germline CDR1 and CDR2: ENHRY and SYGVKD. Trimming cost V 3 bases and J 7 bases, with 7 bases left between them.

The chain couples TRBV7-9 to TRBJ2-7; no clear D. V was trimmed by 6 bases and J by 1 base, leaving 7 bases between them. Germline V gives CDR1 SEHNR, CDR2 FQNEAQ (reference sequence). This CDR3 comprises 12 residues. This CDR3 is CASRANSYEQYF. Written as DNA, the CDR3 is TGTGCCAGCAGGGCCAATTCCTACGAGCAGTACTTC.

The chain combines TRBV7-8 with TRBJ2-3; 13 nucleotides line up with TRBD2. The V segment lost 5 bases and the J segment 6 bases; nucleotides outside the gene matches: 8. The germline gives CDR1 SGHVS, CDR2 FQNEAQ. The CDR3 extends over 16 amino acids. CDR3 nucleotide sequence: TGTGCCAGCAGCCGGACTAGCGGGGGCCTCTCGGATACGCAGTATTTT. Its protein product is CASSRTSGGLSDTQYF.

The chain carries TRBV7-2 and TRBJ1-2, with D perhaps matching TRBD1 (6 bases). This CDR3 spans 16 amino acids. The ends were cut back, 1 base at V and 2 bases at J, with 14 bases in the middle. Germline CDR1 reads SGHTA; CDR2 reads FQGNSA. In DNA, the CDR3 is TGTGCCAGCAGCTTAGTTGTGGGGGGCGCAAACTATGGCTACACCTTC. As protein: CASSLVVGGANYGYTF.

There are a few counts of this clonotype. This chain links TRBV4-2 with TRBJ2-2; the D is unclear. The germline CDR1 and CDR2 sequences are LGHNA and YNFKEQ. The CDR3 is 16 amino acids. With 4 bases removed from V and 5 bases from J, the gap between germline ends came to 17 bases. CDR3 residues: CASSLAFGRRTGELFF. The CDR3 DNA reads TGTGCCAGCAGCCTTGCCTTTGGACGACGGACCGGGGAGCTGTTTTTT.

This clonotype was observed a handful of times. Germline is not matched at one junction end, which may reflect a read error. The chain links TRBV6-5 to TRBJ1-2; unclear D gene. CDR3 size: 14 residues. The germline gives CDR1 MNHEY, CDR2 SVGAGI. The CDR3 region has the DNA TGTGCCAGCAGTTCTGGACCCGACGGCTATGACTACACCTTC. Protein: CASSSGPDGYDYTF.